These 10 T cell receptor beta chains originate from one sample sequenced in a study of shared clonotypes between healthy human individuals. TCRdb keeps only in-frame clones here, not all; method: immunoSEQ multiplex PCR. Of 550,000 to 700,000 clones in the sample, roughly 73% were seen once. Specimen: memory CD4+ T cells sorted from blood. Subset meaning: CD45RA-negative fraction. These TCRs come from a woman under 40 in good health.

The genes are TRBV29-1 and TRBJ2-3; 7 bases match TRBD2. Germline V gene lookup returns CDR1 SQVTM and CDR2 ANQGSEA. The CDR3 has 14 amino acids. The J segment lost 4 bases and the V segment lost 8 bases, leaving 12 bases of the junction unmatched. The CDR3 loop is CSSGRQGTSDTQYF. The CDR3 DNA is TGCAGCTCCGGGAGGCAGGGAACGTCAGATACGCAGTATTTT.

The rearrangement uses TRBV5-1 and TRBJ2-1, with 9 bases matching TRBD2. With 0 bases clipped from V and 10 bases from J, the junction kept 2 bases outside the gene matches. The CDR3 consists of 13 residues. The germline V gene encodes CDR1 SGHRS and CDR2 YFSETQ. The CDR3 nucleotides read TGCGCCAGCAGCTTGGGACTAGCGGCCGAGCAGTTCTTC. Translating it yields CASSLGLAAEQFF.

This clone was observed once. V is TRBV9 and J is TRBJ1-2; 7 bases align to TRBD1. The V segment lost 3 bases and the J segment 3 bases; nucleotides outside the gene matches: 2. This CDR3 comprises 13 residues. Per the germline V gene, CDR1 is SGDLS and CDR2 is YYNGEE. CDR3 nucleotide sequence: TGTGCCAGCAGCGCGGGACAGCACTATGGCTACACCTTC. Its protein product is CASSAGQHYGYTF.

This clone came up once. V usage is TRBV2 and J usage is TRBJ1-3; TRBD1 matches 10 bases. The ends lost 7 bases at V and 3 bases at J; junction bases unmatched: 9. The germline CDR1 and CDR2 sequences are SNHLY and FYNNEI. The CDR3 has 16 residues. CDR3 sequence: CASIAGTGVFGNTIYF. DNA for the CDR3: TGTGCCAGCATTGCCGGGACAGGGGTTTTTGGAAACACCATATATTTT.

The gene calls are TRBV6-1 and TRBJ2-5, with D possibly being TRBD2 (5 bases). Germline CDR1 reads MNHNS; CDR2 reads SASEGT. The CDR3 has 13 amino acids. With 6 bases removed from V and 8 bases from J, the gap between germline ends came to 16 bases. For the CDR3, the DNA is TGTGCCAGCAGGTCCGGGAATGAGGCCACCCAGTACTTC. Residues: CASRSGNEATQYF.

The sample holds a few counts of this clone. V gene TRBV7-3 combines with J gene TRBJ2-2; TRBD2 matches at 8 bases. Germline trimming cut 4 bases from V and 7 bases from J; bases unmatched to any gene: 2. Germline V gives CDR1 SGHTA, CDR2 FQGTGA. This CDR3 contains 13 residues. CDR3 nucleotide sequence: TGTGCCAGCAGCTGGCGGGAGGACGGGGAGCTGTTTTTT. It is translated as CASSWREDGELFF.

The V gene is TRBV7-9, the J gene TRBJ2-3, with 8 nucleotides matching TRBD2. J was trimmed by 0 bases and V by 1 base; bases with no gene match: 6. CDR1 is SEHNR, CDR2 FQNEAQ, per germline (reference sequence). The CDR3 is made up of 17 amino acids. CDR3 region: CASSLGSSSGSTDTQYF. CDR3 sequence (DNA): TGTGCCAGCAGCTTAGGATCCTCTAGCGGGAGCACAGATACGCAGTATTTT.

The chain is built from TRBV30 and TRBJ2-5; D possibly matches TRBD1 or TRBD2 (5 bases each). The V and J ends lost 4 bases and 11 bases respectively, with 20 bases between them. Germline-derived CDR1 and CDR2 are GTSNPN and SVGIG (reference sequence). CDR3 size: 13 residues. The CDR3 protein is CAWNLLFRGEQYF. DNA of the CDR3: TGTGCCTGGAACCTCCTCTTCCGAGGGGAGCAGTACTTC.

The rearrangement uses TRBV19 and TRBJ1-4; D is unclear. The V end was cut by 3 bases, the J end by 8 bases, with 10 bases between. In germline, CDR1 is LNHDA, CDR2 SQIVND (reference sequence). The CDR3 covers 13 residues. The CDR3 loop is CASSISLGEKLFF. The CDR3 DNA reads TGTGCCAGTAGTATCTCTCTCGGGGAAAAACTGTTTTTT.

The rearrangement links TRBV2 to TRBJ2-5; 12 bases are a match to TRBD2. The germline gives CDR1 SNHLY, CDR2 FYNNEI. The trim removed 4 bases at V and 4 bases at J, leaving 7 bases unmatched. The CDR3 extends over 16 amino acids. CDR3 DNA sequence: TGTGCCAGCAGTGGGAGACTAGCGGGAGTCCCAGAGACCCAGTACTTC. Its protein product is CASSGRLAGVPETQYF.